The 2 T cell receptor beta chains in this list originate from one sample, sequenced in a study. Using its own MiXCR run on the 5' RACE reads, TCRdb lists one record per CDR3 protein. Found here are about 57,000 distinct CDR3 sequences, about 28% of them singletons; the top ten hold roughly 3.3%. Sequenced sample: tumor-infiltrating memory CD4+ T cells sorted from the breast tumor. As for subset: memory CD4+ T cells, CD4+CD45RO+CD25-. These receptors all stem from a female donor with breast cancer.

The rearrangement links TRBV20-1 to TRBJ1-5, with a possible D match to TRBD1 (5 bases). The CDR3 consists of 15 residues. V was clipped by 3 bases and J by 2 bases, with 14 bases between them. Per the germline V gene, CDR1 is DFQATT and CDR2 is SNEGSKA (reference sequence). CDR3 nucleotides: TGCAGTGCTAGTATCGGGGGTCGGGGCAATCAGCCCCAGCATTTT. It encodes CSASIGGRGNQPQHF.

The CDR3 DNA reads as TGTGCCAGCGGGGTCAACGCTGGCTACACCTTC. Translation: CASGVNAGYTF. The rearrangement uses TRBV28 and TRBJ1-2; D is uncertain. This CDR3 contains 11 residues. Germline CDR1 reads MDHEN; CDR2 reads SYDVKM. V was cut by 8 bases and J by 7 bases, with 11 bases left in between.